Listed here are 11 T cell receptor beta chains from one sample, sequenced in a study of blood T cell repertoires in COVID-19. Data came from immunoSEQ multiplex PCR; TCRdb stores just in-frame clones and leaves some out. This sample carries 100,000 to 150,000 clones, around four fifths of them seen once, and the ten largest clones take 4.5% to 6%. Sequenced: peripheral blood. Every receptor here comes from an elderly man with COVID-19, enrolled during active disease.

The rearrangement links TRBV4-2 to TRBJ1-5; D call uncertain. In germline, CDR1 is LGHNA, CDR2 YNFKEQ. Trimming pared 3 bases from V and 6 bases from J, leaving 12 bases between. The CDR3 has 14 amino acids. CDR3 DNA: TGTGCCAGCAGCCATTTCAGACTGAGTCAGCCCCAGCATTTT. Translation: CASSHFRLSQPQHF.

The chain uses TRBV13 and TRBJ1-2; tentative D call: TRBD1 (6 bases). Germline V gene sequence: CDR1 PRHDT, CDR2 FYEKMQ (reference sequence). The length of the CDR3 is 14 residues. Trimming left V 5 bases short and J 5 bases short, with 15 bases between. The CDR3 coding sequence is TGTGCCAGCAGCCCCCAAACAGGGATTTATGGCTACACCTTC. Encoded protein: CASSPQTGIYGYTF.

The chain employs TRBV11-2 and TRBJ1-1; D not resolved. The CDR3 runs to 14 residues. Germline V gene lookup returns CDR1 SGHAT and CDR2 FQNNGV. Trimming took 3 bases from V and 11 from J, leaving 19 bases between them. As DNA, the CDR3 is TGTGCCAGCAGCTTGTGGTTTTCGGGGAGAGACGCTTTCTTT. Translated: CASSLWFSGRDAFF.

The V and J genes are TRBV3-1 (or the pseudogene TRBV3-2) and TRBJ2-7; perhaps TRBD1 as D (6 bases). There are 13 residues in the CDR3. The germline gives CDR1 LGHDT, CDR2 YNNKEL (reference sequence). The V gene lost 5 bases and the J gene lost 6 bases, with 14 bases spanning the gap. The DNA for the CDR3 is TGTGCCAGCAGCTACGCAGGGGTAGGCGAGCAGTACTTC. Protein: CASSYAGVGEQYF.

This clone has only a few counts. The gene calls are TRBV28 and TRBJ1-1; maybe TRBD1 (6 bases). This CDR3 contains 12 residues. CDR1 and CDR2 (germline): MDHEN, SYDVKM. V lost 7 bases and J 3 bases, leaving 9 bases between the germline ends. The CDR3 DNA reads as TGTGCCAGCAAGGGGGAATACACTGAAGCTTTCTTT. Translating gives CASKGEYTEAFF.

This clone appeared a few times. The CDR3 DNA sequence: TGTGCCAGCAATCTGCCACATGACAGGGGAGACATGAACACTGAAGCTTTCTTT. The encoded protein is CASNLPHDRGDMNTEAFF. The rearrangement links TRBV28 to TRBJ1-1; 8 bases match TRBD1. Germline CDR1 reads MDHEN; CDR2 reads SYDVKM. Trimming removed 7 bases from V and 0 bases from J; junction bases left unmatched: 16. This CDR3 spans 18 amino acids.

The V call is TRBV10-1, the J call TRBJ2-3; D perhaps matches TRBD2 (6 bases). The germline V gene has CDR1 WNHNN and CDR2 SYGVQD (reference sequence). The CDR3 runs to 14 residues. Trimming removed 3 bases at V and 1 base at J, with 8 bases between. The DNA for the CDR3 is TGCGCCAGCAGTGATGCTAGCGGCACAGATACGCAGTATTTT. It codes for CASSDASGTDTQYF.

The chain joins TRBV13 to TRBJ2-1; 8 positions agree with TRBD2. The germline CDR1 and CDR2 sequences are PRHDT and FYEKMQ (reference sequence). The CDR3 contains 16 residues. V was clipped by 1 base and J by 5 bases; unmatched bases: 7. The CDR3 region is CASSLDRAGVHNEQFF. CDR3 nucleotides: TGTGCCAGCAGCTTAGATCGAGCGGGAGTACACAATGAGCAGTTCTTC.

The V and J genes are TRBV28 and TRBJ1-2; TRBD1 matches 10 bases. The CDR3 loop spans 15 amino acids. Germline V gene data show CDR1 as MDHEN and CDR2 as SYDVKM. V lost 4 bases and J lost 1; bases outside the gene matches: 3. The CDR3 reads CASSSGTGVNYGYTF. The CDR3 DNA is TGTGCCAGCAGTTCCGGGACAGGGGTTAACTATGGCTACACCTTC.

The CDR3 sequence: CASSRDRADEQYF. DNA for the CDR3: TGTGCCAGCAGTCGGGACAGGGCGGACGAGCAGTACTTC. The gene calls are TRBV6-5 and TRBJ2-7; 9 bases are a match to TRBD1. V was clipped by 5 bases and J by 5 bases; unmatched bases: 4. CDR3 size: 13 residues. Germline CDR1 and CDR2: MNHEY and SVGAGI.

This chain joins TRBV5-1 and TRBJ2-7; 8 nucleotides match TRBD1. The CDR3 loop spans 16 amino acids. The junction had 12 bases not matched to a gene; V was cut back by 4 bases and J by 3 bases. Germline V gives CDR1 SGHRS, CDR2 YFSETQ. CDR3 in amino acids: CASSLQPGQAIYEQYF. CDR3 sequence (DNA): TGCGCCAGCAGCCTTCAACCGGGACAGGCTATCTACGAGCAGTACTTC. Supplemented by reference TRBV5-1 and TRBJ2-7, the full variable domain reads KAGVTQTPRYLIKTRGQQVTLSCSPISGHRSVSWYQQTPGQGLQFLFEYFSETQRNKGNFPGRFSGRQFSNSRSEMNVSTLELGDSALYLCASSLQPGQAIYEQYFGPGTRLTVT.